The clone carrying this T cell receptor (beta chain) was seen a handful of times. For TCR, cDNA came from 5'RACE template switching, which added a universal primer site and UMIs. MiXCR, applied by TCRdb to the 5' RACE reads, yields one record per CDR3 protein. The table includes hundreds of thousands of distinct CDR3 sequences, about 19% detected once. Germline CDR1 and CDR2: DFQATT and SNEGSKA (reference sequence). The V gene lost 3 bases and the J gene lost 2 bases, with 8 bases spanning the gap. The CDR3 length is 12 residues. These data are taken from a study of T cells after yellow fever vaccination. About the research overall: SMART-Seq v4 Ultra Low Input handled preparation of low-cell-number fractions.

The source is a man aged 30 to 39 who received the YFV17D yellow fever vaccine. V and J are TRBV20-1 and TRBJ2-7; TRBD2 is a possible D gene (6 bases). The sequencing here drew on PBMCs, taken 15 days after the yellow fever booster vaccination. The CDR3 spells CSASVAAYEQYF. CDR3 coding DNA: TGCAGTGCTAGCGTAGCGGCCTACGAGCAGTACTTC.